One and the same sample provided the 13 T cell receptor beta chains below, sequenced in a study of CD8 T cells in Susac syndrome. RNA was extracted with the RNeasy kit, and a quantity of about 0.45 to 1 ug was reverse transcribed using random hexamers. TCRdb reprocessed the immunoSEQ multiplex PCR reads with MiXCR, giving one entry per CDR3 protein. The sample holds around 190,000 distinct CDR3 sequences, around 94% seen once. Specimen: CD4+ T cells from PBMCs. The receptors were sampled from a human donor with Susac syndrome.

The chain is built from TRBV20-1 and TRBJ2-1, with D maybe TRBD2 (6 bases). The CDR3 runs to 11 residues. Germline V gene lookup returns CDR1 DFQATT and CDR2 SNEGSKA (reference sequence). This CDR3 reads CRLNSGNEQFF. The CDR3 DNA reads TGCAGGCTAAACAGCGGGAATGAGCAGTTCTTC.

J is TRBJ1-6 and V is TRBV20-1; 10 bases line up with TRBD1. Germline trimming cut 2 bases from V and 8 bases from J; bases unmatched to any gene: 6. Germline loops: CDR1 DFQATT, CDR2 SNEGSKA (reference sequence). The CDR3 is 15 residues long. The DNA for the CDR3 is TGCAGTGCTAGAAAGACAGGGACAGGGGATTCACCCCTCCACTTT. Protein sequence: CSARKTGTGDSPLHF.

The chain employs TRBV7-9 and TRBJ2-5; TRBD1 matches 7 bases. The CDR3 runs 14 residues. J lost 4 bases, V lost 5 bases, and 7 bases had no gene match. CDR1 is SEHNR, CDR2 FQNEAQ, per germline (reference sequence). The CDR3: CASSARTGGETQYF. The DNA for the CDR3 is TGTGCCAGCAGCGCCCGGACAGGAGGAGAGACCCAGTACTTC.

The J gene is TRBJ1-4, the V gene TRBV28, with D hard to call. The CDR3 has 13 residues. Looked up from germline, CDR1 is MDHEN and CDR2 is SYDVKM. The V end was cut by 2 bases, the J end by 4 bases, with 5 bases between. CDR3 amino acids: CASSLAYNEKLFF. Written as DNA, the CDR3 is TGTGCCAGCAGTTTAGCTTATAATGAAAAACTGTTTTTT.

CDR3 sequence (DNA): TGTGCCAGCAGCTTAGGAGGGGGCCGAGGCAAAAACATTCAGTACTTC. It yields the protein CASSLGGGRGKNIQYF. The rearrangement links TRBV7-9 to TRBJ2-4, with 7 bases aligning to TRBD1. CDR3 length equals 16 residues. J was trimmed by 3 bases and V by 1 base; bases with no gene match: 6. CDR1 SEHNR and CDR2 FQNEAQ come from the germline V gene (reference sequence).

In its sample, this clonotype was seen once. V and J are TRBV19 and TRBJ1-1; possibly TRBD1 for D (5 bases). Trimming pared 6 bases from V and 5 bases from J, leaving 16 bases between. The CDR3 has 14 residues. Germline V lookup: CDR1 LNHDA, CDR2 SQIVND (reference sequence). The CDR3 spells CASSPILGETEAFF. CDR3 sequence (DNA): TGTGCCAGTAGCCCGATCTTGGGGGAAACTGAAGCTTTCTTT.

This clonotype was seen more than once but under ten times. The chain recombines TRBV6-1 with TRBJ1-1; D is ambiguous. V lost 7 bases and J 0 bases, leaving 3 bases between the germline ends. CDR1 and CDR2 (germline): MNHNS, SASEGT. The length of the CDR3 is 11 residues. The CDR3 DNA is TGTGCCAGCAAGGTGAACACTGAAGCTTTCTTT. Encoded protein: CASKVNTEAFF.

The V and J genes are TRBV9 and TRBJ2-2, with D perhaps being TRBD1 or TRBD2 (6 bases each). V dropped 5 bases and J dropped 7 bases, with 18 bases sitting between them. The CDR3 covers 15 residues. CDR1 and CDR2 (germline): SGDLS, YYNGEE. The CDR3, as DNA: TGTGCCAGCAGGAAACAGGGAGGAAAGGGCGGGGAGCTGTTTTTT. It is translated as CASRKQGGKGGELFF.

The V and J genes are TRBV20-1 and TRBJ1-2; D gene uncertain. There are 14 residues in the CDR3. The V and J ends lost 3 bases and 4 bases respectively, with 15 bases between them. Germline-derived CDR1 and CDR2 are DFQATT and SNEGSKA (reference sequence). The DNA for the CDR3 is TGCAGTGCTAGGGAGGCTAAGGCAAGCTATGGCTACACCTTC. Residues: CSAREAKASYGYTF.

The V and J genes are TRBV7-9 and TRBJ2-7; D may be TRBD1 or TRBD2 (7 bases each). The germline V gene has CDR1 SEHNR and CDR2 FQNEAQ (reference sequence). The CDR3 runs to 17 residues. Deletions cut 3 bases from V and 0 bases from J, with 18 bases between. The CDR3 region is CASSFFGGGQSSYEQYF. In nucleotides, the CDR3 is TGTGCCAGCAGCTTTTTTGGGGGGGGACAGAGCTCCTACGAGCAGTACTTC.

This clonotype showed up just a few times. This chain connects TRBV7-2 to TRBJ2-5, with 8 bases identical to TRBD2. CDR1 is SGHTA, CDR2 FQGNSA, per germline. V gave up 6 bases and J gave up 6 bases; unmatched junction bases: 9. CDR3 size: 14 residues. The DNA of the CDR3 is TGTGCCAGCAGGCCACGGGGGGGCGGGCAGACCCAGTACTTC. Residues: CASRPRGGGQTQYF.

The gene calls are TRBV5-4 and TRBJ2-3, with D perhaps TRBD2 (6 bases). Germline-derived CDR1 and CDR2 are SGHNT and YYREEE (reference sequence). With 3 bases removed from V and 1 base from J, the gap between germline ends came to 6 bases. This CDR3 is built from 13 residues. This CDR3 reads CASSSSGTDTQYF. In nucleotides, the CDR3 is TGTGCCAGCAGCTCTAGCGGCACAGATACGCAGTATTTT. Full variable domain (outside the CDR3, taken from reference TRBV5-4 and TRBJ2-3): ETGVTQSPTHLIKTRGQQVTLRCSSQSGHNTVSWYQQALGQGPQFIFQYYREEENGRGNFPPRFSGLQFPNYSSELNVNALELDDSALYLCASSSSGTDTQYFGPGTRLTVL.

The rearrangement links TRBV20-1 to TRBJ2-5; 9 bases agree with TRBD2. The ends lost 0 bases at V and 0 bases at J; junction bases unmatched: 5. Germline loops: CDR1 DFQATT, CDR2 SNEGSKA (reference sequence). The CDR3 length is 16 residues. This chain's CDR3 is CSARDERGVHQETQYF. In DNA form, the CDR3 reads TGCAGTGCTAGAGATGAGCGGGGGGTGCACCAAGAGACCCAGTACTTC.